A selection of T cell receptor beta chains follows, all from one sample in a study of CD8+CD57+ T cells in acquired aplastic anemia. One entry per CDR3 protein, called by TCRdb with MiXCR from the reads. The sample holds some 180,000 distinct CDR3 sequences, around 50% seen once. The sample taken for sequencing was sorted CD4+, CD8+, or CD8+CD57+ T cells (not recorded which) from PBMCs. Every receptor here comes from a human donor with aplastic anemia. CDR3s leave out the opening cysteine and the closing phenylalanine or tryptophan. The D gene is left open where the match is weak. Not every row has a clone size; where given, it reads once, few, many or a size class.

size	V	D	J	length	CDR3
NA	TRBV10-3	NA	TRBJ1-1	14	AISETGSRTRTEAF
many	TRBV20-1	NA	TRBJ2-2	11	SAISEDTGELF
NA	TRBV29-1	NA	TRBJ2-3	11	SAPGVSTDTQY
NA	TRBV2	NA	TRBJ1-1	9	AGTLNTEAF
NA	TRBV29-1	TRBD1	TRBJ2-5	13	SVDPGQGSQETQY
once	TRBV12-3/TRBV12-4	NA	TRBJ1-3	14	ASSLAGATSGNTIY
NA	TRBV7-2	TRBD2	TRBJ2-3	14	ASSFLAGRRTDTQY
NA	TRBV19	NA	TRBJ2-1	13	ASSFGALLNNEQF
few	TRBV5-1	NA	TRBJ2-1	15	ASSLVGIYGNTNEQF
NA	TRBV19	NA	TRBJ1-1	13	ASSISGKGATEAF
NA	TRBV2	NA	TRBJ2-3	12	ASREGGNTDTQY
NA	TRBV9	NA	TRBJ2-7	12	ASSVTAVSNEQY
many	TRBV6-1	TRBD1	TRBJ2-1	11	ASSEARDRIPF
NA	TRBV2	NA	TRBJ1-5	13	ASRGIAYSNQPQH
many	TRBV14	TRBD1	TRBJ2-7	13	ASSRRTGLRVEQY
NA	TRBV18	NA	TRBJ2-3	10	ASSRRTDTQY
NA	TRBV10-2	TRBD1	TRBJ1-2	13	ASSEGQGVRNGYT